Listed below are T cell receptor beta chains from one sample, sequenced in a study of CD8+CD57+ T cells in acquired aplastic anemia. Via MiXCR, TCRdb re-called the reads, giving one row per CDR3 protein. The sample holds some 200,000 distinct CDR3 sequences, nearly 50% seen once. Sequencing was performed on sorted CD4+, CD8+, or CD8+CD57+ T cells (not recorded which) from PBMCs. These receptors came from a human donor with aplastic anemia. Each CDR3 is given with its conserved first and last residue. Each record gives: D gene, V gene, J gene, clone size, CDR3 protein, CDR3 DNA. A D gene is named only where the DNA matches it firmly. Only some rows state a clone size, as once, few, many or a class for expanded clones.

-	TRBV7-9	TRBJ1-2	many	CASGGGLGGYTF	TGTGCCAGCGGGGGCGGTCTCGGAGGCTACACCTTC
-	TRBV29-1	TRBJ1-1	-	CSPAGAAFF	TGCAGCCCAGCGGGGGCAGCTTTCTTT
-	TRBV6-1	TRBJ1-2	many	CASSEPGPNYGYTF	TGTGCCAGCAGTGAGCCGGGACCTAACTATGGCTACACCTTC
-	TRBV15	TRBJ2-2	-	CATSRGQYTGELFF	TGTGCCACCAGCAGAGGACAGTACACCGGGGAGCTGTTTTTT
-	TRBV11-1	TRBJ1-2	-	CASSLAQADYGYTF	TGTGCCAGCAGCTTAGCGCAGGCAGACTATGGCTACACCTTC
-	TRBV6-1	TRBJ1-2	many	CASSPTKSSGAF	TGTGCCAGCAGTCCCACTAAAAGCTCGGGGGCCTTC
-	TRBV9	TRBJ1-4	-	CASSVSGLSEKLFF	TGTGCCAGCAGCGTATCGGGGCTGAGTGAAAAACTGTTTTTT
-	TRBV5-1	TRBJ2-1	once	CASIDANNEQFF	TGCGCCAGCATTGATGCGAATAATGAGCAGTTCTTC
-	TRBV7-6	TRBJ2-3	-	CASRHTQYF	TGTGCCAGCAGACATACGCAGTATTTT
TRBD2	TRBV11-2	TRBJ2-2	-	CASSLAGGTRELFF	TGTGCCAGCAGCTTAGCCGGGGGGACCAGGGAGCTGTTTTTT
-	TRBV4-1	TRBJ1-4	few	CASSQEKGRTNEKLFF	TGCGCCAGCAGCCAAGAGAAGGGACGGACTAATGAAAAACTGTTTTTT
-	TRBV24-1	TRBJ2-3	-	CATSDLGSTDTQYF	TGTGCCACCAGTGATTTAGGCAGCACAGATACGCAGTATTTT
-	TRBV29-1	TRBJ2-1	few	CSVEDFPPGGNEQFF	TGCAGCGTTGAAGATTTCCCTCCAGGGGGGAATGAGCAGTTCTTC
-	TRBV7-2	TRBJ2-3	-	CASSLALNPRDTQYF	TGTGCCAGCAGCTTAGCGCTTAATCCGCGGGATACGCAGTATTTT
TRBD1	TRBV7-3	TRBJ2-5	-	CASSRDREETQYF	TGTGCCAGCAGCCGGGACAGAGAAGAGACCCAGTACTTC
-	TRBV10-3	TRBJ2-7	few	CASSYGIHTPYEQYF	TGTGCCAGCAGTTATGGGATACACACACCCTACGAGCAGTACTTC
-	TRBV15	TRBJ2-7	few	CATSREDLTYGYEQYF	TGTGCCACCAGCAGAGAGGACCTGACGTATGGCTACGAGCAGTACTTC
-	TRBV25-1	TRBJ1-2	-	CASSAQGSGYTF	TGTGCCAGCAGTGCGCAGGGGAGCGGCTACACCTTC
TRBD1	TRBV20-1	TRBJ1-2	few	CSAIGQDHSSYGYTF	TGCAGTGCTATAGGACAGGATCATTCCTCCTATGGCTACACCTTC
-	TRBV7-9	TRBJ2-1	many	CASSSGPGRTYNEQFF	TGTGCCAGCAGCTCGGGGCCGGGACGTACCTACAATGAGCAGTTCTTC
-	TRBV24-1	TRBJ2-1	once	CATSDLNRYNEQFF	TGTGCCACCAGTGACCTTAACAGGTACAATGAGCAGTTCTTC
TRBD2	TRBV7-3	TRBJ2-3	-	CASSQGGADTQYF	TGTGCCAGCAGCCAGGGAGGGGCAGATACGCAGTATTTT
-	TRBV11-2	TRBJ2-1	few	CASSGSGSLYGTYNEQFF	TGTGCCAGCAGCGGAAGCGGTAGCCTGTACGGTACTTACAATGAGCAGTTCTTC
-	TRBV5-4	TRBJ1-3	few	CASSLGGSWSNGNTIYF	TGTGCCAGCAGCTTGGGGGGCAGCTGGTCTAATGGAAACACCATATATTTT
-	TRBV11-1	TRBJ1-3	few	CASSLQGYSGNTIYF	TGTGCCAGCAGCTTACAGGGTTACTCTGGAAACACCATATATTTT
TRBD1	TRBV2	TRBJ2-7	-	CASRLGTGYDEQYF	TGTGCCAGCCGCCTCGGGACAGGGTACGACGAGCAGTACTTC
-	TRBV5-5	TRBJ2-7	-	CASSLGKQARNYEQYF	TGTGCCAGCAGCTTGGGAAAACAAGCACGAAACTACGAGCAGTACTTC
-	TRBV7-8	TRBJ2-7	-	CASSLARGTYEQYF	TGTGCCAGCAGCTTAGCCCGGGGGACCTACGAGCAGTACTTC
-	TRBV2	TRBJ2-7	-	CASSDVFSYEQYF	TGTGCCAGCAGTGACGTTTTCAGCTACGAGCAGTACTTC
TRBD1	TRBV20-1	TRBJ2-5	-	CSAGQGGLETQYF	TGCAGTGCTGGACAGGGTGGTTTGGAGACCCAGTACTTC
TRBD1	TRBV29-1	TRBJ1-2	many	CSVIRDSLRLPYGYTF	TGCAGCGTGATCCGGGACAGCCTTAGGCTACCCTATGGCTACACCTTC
-	TRBV20-1	TRBJ2-1	-	CSARRSANVNEQFF	TGCAGTGCACGGCGATCGGCAAACGTCAATGAGCAGTTCTTC
-	TRBV12-5	TRBJ2-7	many	CASGLAQMAYEQYF	TGTGCTAGTGGTTTAGCACAGATGGCCTACGAGCAGTACTTC
-	TRBV7-9	TRBJ1-1	many	CASSLEGVTEAFF	TGTGCCAGCAGCTTGGAGGGGGTGACTGAAGCTTTCTTT
-	TRBV7-6	TRBJ2-2	many	CASSLRLANTGELFF	TGTGCCAGCAGCTTAAGGCTAGCGAACACCGGGGAGCTGTTTTTT
-	TRBV30	TRBJ2-7	many	CAWKGSSYEQYF	TGTGCCTGGAAAGGCAGCTCCTACGAGCAGTACTTC
-	TRBV20-1	TRBJ2-1	few	CSASFPETSYNEQFF	TGCAGTGCTAGCTTCCCCGAGACTTCCTACAATGAGCAGTTCTTC
-	TRBV7-3	TRBJ2-1	-	CASSRTTGQGRDEQFF	TGTGCCAGCAGCCGGACAACGGGGCAGGGACGGGATGAGCAGTTCTTC
TRBD1	TRBV7-2	TRBJ1-3	once	CASSSDRGTGNTIYF	TGTGCCAGCAGCTCCGACAGGGGAACTGGAAACACCATATATTTT
-	TRBV24-1	TRBJ2-3	few	CATSDLGITQYF	TGTGCCACCAGTGATTTGGGAATTACGCAGTATTTT
TRBD1	TRBV4-2	TRBJ2-1	-	CASSNRQGGTYNEQFF	TGTGCCAGCAGCAACCGACAGGGCGGAACGTACAATGAGCAGTTCTTC
-	TRBV20-1	TRBJ2-7	few	CSARGQGVWDWDYEQYF	TGCAGTGCTAGAGGCCAGGGAGTTTGGGACTGGGACTACGAGCAGTACTTC
-	TRBV30	TRBJ1-4	few	CAWSRIPIQTNEKLFF	TGTGCCTGGAGTAGGATTCCGATCCAAACTAATGAAAAACTGTTTTTT
-	TRBV2	TRBJ2-2	-	CASSRTVNTGELFF	TGTGCCAGTAGCCGGACAGTTAACACCGGGGAGCTGTTTTTT
TRBD1	TRBV14	TRBJ2-3	-	CASSRETGGYTDTQYF	TGTGCCAGCAGCCGAGAGACAGGGGGCTATACAGATACGCAGTATTTT
-	TRBV19	TRBJ2-3	few	CASSIDGGTGDTQYF	TGTGCCAGTAGTATAGATGGGGGCACGGGAGATACGCAGTATTTT
-	TRBV24-1	TRBJ2-3	-	CATSVGTYIDTQYF	TGTGCCACCAGTGTCGGGACCTACATAGATACGCAGTATTTT
-	TRBV20-1	TRBJ1-2	-	CSATPGVYGYTF	TGCAGTGCTACCCCCGGGGTCTATGGCTACACCTTC
-	TRBV19	TRBJ1-2	many	CASSLRTETYGYTF	TGTGCCAGTAGTCTCCGGACAGAGACCTATGGCTACACCTTC
TRBD1	TRBV9	TRBJ1-5	many	CASSVAGQGNQPQHF	TGTGCCAGCAGCGTAGCGGGACAGGGCAATCAGCCCCAGCATTTT
-	TRBV4-1	TRBJ1-4	many	CASSQVAVEKLFF	TGCGCCAGCAGCCAAGTGGCAGTTGAAAAACTGTTTTTT
TRBD1	TRBV29-1	TRBJ1-2	many	CSVESQGARGYTF	TGCAGCGTTGAGTCGCAGGGGGCGCGGGGCTACACCTTC
-	TRBV24-1	TRBJ1-3	-	CASDEQGHTIYF	TGTGCTAGCGACGAACAGGGACACACCATATATTTT
-	TRBV5-5	TRBJ1-1	-	CASSLRLANTEAFF	TGTGCCAGCAGCTTGCGACTGGCGAACACTGAAGCTTTCTTT
TRBD1	TRBV14	TRBJ2-2	many	CASSRQGISTGELFF	TGTGCCAGCAGCCGACAGGGTATCAGCACCGGGGAGCTGTTTTTT